The rows below give T cell receptor beta chains drawn from one sample of a study of CXCR3-negative and CXCR3-positive naive CD8 T cells. One entry per CDR3 protein, without DNA, is what TCRdb gives after re-calling the 5' RACE reads. The specimen's table records about 41,000 distinct CDR3 sequences. Sample: naive CXCR3- CD8+ T cells from blood. The receptor source for this set is a human donor in good health. Some clones in this sample may be carry-over from other donors' samples. Both conserved end residues are part of each CDR3.

>TRBJ1-2|TRBV7-9
CASSESQGSNYGYTF
>TRBJ2-5|TRBV6-6
CASSYGWEEAQETQYF
>TRBJ1-2|TRBV29-1
CSVEGPTSGYGYTF
>TRBJ2-3|TRBV29-1
CSVEDGDRVPDTQYF
>TRBJ2-5|TRBV6-5
CASSSLDSKETQYF
>TRBJ2-1|TRBV29-1
CSASGQNNEQFF
>TRBJ2-1|TRBV6-2/TRBV6-3
CASSYWDSSYNEQFF
>TRBJ1-2|TRBV4-1
CASSQGGQASPYGYTF
>TRBJ2-7|TRBV5-1
CASSGGQGTYEQYF
>TRBJ2-7|TRBV29-1
CSVGQGIMYEQYF
>TRBJ1-2|TRBV7-9
CASSSGRDYDYTF
>TRBJ2-4|TRBV6-2/TRBV6-3
CASSRGGAWSF
>TRBJ2-4|TRBV7-9
CASSPSGPVMDIQYF
>TRBJ2-7|TRBV7-6
CASSLVAGASSYEQYF
>TRBJ2-1|TRBV20-1
CSARDPLGREYNEQFF
>TRBJ1-1|TRBV29-1
CSVEYRRGAFF
>TRBJ1-1|TRBV7-6
CASSPRATEAFF
>TRBJ1-5|TRBV15
CATSRDGDGRHNQPQHF
>TRBJ2-2|TRBV29-1
CSVEIRPSTGELFF
>TRBJ1-2|TRBV25-1
CASSEWEGVGYTF
>TRBJ1-1|TRBV7-3
CASRASGKNTEAFF
>TRBJ2-7|TRBV18
CASSPPGSYEQYF
>TRBJ2-6|TRBV12-3/TRBV12-4
CASSFQGSGANVLTF
>TRBJ2-4|TRBV5-1
CASSLGTSVFGNIQYF
>TRBJ2-2|TRBV29-1
CSAWENTGELFF
>TRBJ1-2|TRBV29-1
CSVVSQGASYYGYTF
>TRBJ2-2|TRBV4-1
CASKGGANTGELFF
>TRBJ1-6|TRBV10-1
CASSESTDGLNSPLHF